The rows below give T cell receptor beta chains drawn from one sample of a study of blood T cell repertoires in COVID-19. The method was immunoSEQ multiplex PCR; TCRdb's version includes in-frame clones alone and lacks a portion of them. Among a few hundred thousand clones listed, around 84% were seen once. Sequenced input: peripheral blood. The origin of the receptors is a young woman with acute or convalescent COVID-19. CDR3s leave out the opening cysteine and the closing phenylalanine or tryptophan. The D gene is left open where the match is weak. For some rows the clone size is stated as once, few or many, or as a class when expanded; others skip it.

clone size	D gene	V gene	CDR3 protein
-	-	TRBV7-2	ASGETGLQETQY
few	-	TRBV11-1	ASSPRDVGIEKLF
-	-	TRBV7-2	ASREEAGYEQY
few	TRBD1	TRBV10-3	AISEATGVVMAF
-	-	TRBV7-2	ASSPGGAEGEKLF
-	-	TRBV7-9	ASSPRWGGSNEKLF
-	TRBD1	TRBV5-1	ASSSAKTGLNTEAF
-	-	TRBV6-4	ASSESPNQPQH
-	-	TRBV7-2	ASSAGDYSNQPQH
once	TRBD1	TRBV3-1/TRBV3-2	ASSPRQGDYNEQF
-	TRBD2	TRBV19	ASKAGTSGISEQF
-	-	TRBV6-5	ASSQRRRVGYT
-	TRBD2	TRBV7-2	ASSMGLAGGLGEQY
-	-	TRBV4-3	ASSQEVAARYYEQY
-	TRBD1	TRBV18	ASSLQGQGGYEQY
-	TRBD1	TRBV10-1	ASSELDRPTEAF
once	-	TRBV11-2	ASSPFLDSRGVGSPLH
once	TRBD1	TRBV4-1	ASSPGQAYEQY
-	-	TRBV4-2	ASSQDPRRTNYGYT
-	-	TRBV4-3	ASSQGHPGEGGPDTQY
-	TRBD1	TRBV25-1	ASSEFGTGGHYEQF
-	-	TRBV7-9	ASSPLGQPVNSPLH
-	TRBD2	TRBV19	ASSIGLAGVNEQF
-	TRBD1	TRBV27	ASSLTGTGDYGYT
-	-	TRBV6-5	ASKNLMAFLYGYT
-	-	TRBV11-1	ASSSSGSRVGEQF
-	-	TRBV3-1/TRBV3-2	ASSQSNAGQPQH